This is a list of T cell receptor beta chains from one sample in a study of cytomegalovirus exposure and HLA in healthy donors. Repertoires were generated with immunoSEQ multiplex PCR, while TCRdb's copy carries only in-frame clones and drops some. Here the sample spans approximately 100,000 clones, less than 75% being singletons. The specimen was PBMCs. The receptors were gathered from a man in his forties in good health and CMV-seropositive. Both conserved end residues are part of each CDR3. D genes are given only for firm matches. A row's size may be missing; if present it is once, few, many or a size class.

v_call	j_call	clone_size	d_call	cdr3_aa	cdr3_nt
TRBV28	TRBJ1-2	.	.	CASSLLTLREIKANYGYTF	TGTGCCAGCAGTTTATTAACGCTTCGGGAGATTAAAGCTAACTATGGCTACACCTTC
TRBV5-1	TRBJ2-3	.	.	CASSLGRVADTQYF	TGCGCCAGCAGCTTGGGCAGGGTTGCAGATACGCAGTATTTT
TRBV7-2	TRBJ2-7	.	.	CASSFSRAYEQYF	TGTGCCAGCAGCTTCAGCAGGGCCTACGAGCAGTACTTC
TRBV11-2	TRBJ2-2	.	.	CASSQGQKELFF	TGTGCCAGCAGCCAAGGACAGAAGGAGCTGTTTTTT
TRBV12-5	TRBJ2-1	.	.	CASGLSSGYNEQFF	TGTGCTAGTGGTTTGAGTAGCGGATACAATGAGCAGTTCTTC
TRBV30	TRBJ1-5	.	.	CAWNQGSDQPQHF	TGTGCCTGGAATCAGGGGTCGGATCAGCCCCAGCATTTT
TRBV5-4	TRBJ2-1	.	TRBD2	CASSLGLAGVDEQFF	TGTGCCAGCAGCCTGGGACTAGCGGGAGTCGATGAGCAGTTCTTC
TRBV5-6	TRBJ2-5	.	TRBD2	CASSLGLAGETQYF	TGTGCCAGCAGCTTGGGACTAGCGGGAGAGACCCAGTACTTC
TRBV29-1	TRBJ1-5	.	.	CSVKEPGGQPQHF	TGCAGCGTTAAGGAACCAGGTGGTCAGCCCCAGCATTTT
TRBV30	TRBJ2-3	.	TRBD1	CAWTGGADTQYF	TGTGCCTGGACAGGGGGCGCGGATACGCAGTATTTT
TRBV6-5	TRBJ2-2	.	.	CASSDWDTGELFF	TGTGCCAGCAGCGACTGGGACACCGGGGAGCTGTTTTTT
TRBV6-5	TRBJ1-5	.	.	CASSYGGNQPQHF	TGTGCCAGCAGTTATGGGGGGAATCAGCCCCAGCATTTT
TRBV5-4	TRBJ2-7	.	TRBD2	CASSLGTSGYEQYF	TGTGCCAGCAGCCTCGGGACTAGCGGCTACGAGCAGTACTTC
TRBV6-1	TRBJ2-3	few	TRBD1	CASRSGTGGTDTQYF	TGTGCCAGCAGATCCGGGACAGGCGGCACAGATACGCAGTATTTT
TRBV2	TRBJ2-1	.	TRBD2	CASRGTSGRAGNEQFF	TGTGCCAGCAGGGGGACTAGCGGGAGGGCCGGTAATGAGCAGTTCTTC
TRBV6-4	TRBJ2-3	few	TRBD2	CASSLAGGTDTQYF	TGTGCCAGCTCCCTAGCGGGAGGCACAGATACGCAGTATTTT
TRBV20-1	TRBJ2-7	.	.	CSAVGTLQYF	TGCAGTGCTGTCGGGACTCTGCAGTACTTC
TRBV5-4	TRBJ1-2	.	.	CASSSPQGTNYGYTF	TGTGCCAGCAGCTCGCCTCAGGGGACGAACTATGGCTACACCTTC
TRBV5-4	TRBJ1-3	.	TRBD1	CASSLRGQGNTIYF	TGTGCCAGCAGCTTGAGGGGACAGGGGAACACCATATATTTT
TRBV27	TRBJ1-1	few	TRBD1	CASSLYSGGGTEAFF	TGTGCCAGCAGTTTATACTCAGGGGGCGGGACTGAAGCTTTCTTT
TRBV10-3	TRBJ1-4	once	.	CAISESSGIAPNEKLFF	TGTGCCATCAGTGAGTCTTCGGGGATCGCTCCTAATGAAAAACTGTTTTTT
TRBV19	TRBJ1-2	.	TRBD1	CASSIDRGNYGYTF	TGTGCCAGTAGTATTGACAGGGGAAACTATGGCTACACCTTC
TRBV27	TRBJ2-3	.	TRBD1	CASSFGTVPDTQYF	TGTGCCAGCAGTTTTGGGACAGTGCCAGATACGCAGTATTTT
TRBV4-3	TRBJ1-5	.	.	CASSQGRGNQPQHF	TGCGCCAGCAGCCAAGGACGGGGCAATCAGCCCCAGCATTTT
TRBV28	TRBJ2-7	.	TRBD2	CASSLFLGGRPHEQYF	TGTGCCAGCAGTTTATTTTTAGGCGGGAGACCCCACGAGCAGTACTTC
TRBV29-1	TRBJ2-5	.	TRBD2	CSVGGLAGTETQYF	TGCAGCGTTGGCGGACTAGCGGGAACGGAGACCCAGTACTTC
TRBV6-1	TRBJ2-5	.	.	CASFEDNQETQYF	TGTGCCAGCTTTGAGGACAACCAAGAGACCCAGTACTTC
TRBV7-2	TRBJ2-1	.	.	CASSPRVYNEQFF	TGTGCCAGCAGCCCCAGGGTTTACAATGAGCAGTTCTTC
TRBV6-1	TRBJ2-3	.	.	CASRQALTDTQYF	TGTGCCAGCAGACAGGCCCTCACAGATACGCAGTATTTT
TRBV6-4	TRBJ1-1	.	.	CASSETTNTEAFF	TGTGCCAGCAGTGAGACAACCAACACTGAAGCTTTCTTT
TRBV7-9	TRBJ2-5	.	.	CASSFSRTTETQYF	TGTGCCAGCAGCTTCTCGAGGACTACAGAGACCCAGTACTTC
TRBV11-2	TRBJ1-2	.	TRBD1	CASSPSDRDYGYTF	TGTGCCAGCAGCCCGTCGGACAGGGACTATGGCTACACCTTC
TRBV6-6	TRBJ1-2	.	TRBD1	CASTLRDRGQGYTF	TGTGCCAGCACCCTCCGGGACAGGGGTCAAGGCTACACCTTC
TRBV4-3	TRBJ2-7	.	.	CASSQGTGYEQYF	TGCGCCAGCAGCCAAGGTACGGGGTACGAGCAGTACTTC
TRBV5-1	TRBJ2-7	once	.	CASSLATNYEQYF	TGCGCCAGCAGCTTGGCCACTAACTACGAGCAGTACTTC
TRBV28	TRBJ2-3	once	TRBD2	CASSSLAGVSDTQYF	TGTGCCAGCAGTTCACTAGCGGGAGTGTCAGATACGCAGTATTTT
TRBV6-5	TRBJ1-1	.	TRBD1	CASSRDRGNTEAFF	TGTGCCAGCAGTCGAGACAGGGGGAACACTGAAGCTTTCTTT
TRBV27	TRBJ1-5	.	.	CASSFTGYQPQHF	TGTGCCAGCAGTTTTACAGGCTATCAGCCCCAGCATTTT
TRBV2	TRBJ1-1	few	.	CASSEARSSSSEAFF	TGTGCCAGCAGTGAAGCTCGGAGCAGTTCCTCTGAAGCTTTCTTT
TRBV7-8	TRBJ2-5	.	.	CASSLVQDYGTQYF	TGTGCCAGCAGCTTAGTGCAGGACTATGGGACCCAGTACTTC
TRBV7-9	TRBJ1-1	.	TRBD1	CASRWTGARLTEAFF	TGTGCCAGCAGATGGACAGGGGCAAGGTTAACTGAAGCTTTCTTT
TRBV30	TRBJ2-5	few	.	CAWSPPRETQYF	TGTGCCTGGAGTCCTCCCCGAGAGACCCAGTACTTC
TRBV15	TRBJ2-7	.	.	CATSAPRGHEQYF	TGTGCCACCAGCGCCCCTCGGGGTCACGAGCAGTACTTC
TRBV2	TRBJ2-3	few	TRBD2	CASRTSSPDTQYF	TGTGCCAGCAGGACTAGCAGTCCAGATACGCAGTATTTT
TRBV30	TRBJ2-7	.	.	CAWRPIGQLVYEQYF	TGTGCCTGGCGGCCCATTGGGCAACTAGTTTACGAGCAGTACTTC
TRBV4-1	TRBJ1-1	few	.	CASSTRGNVNTEAFF	TGCGCCAGCAGCACAAGGGGAAACGTGAACACTGAAGCTTTCTTT
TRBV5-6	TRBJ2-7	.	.	CASSQRALASYEQYF	TGTGCCAGCAGCCAACGGGCGCTAGCCAGCTACGAGCAGTACTTC
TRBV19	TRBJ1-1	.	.	CASSIMDKSNTEAFF	TGTGCCAGTAGTATCATGGACAAATCCAACACTGAAGCTTTCTTT
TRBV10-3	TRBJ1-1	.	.	CAINAEPNTEAFF	TGTGCCATCAACGCAGAACCGAACACTGAAGCTTTCTTT
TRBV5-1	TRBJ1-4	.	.	CASSLQENEKLFF	TGCGCCAGCAGCTTGCAAGAGAATGAAAAACTGTTTTTT
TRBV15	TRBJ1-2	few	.	CATSSSGQGAFFYGYTF	TGTGCCACCAGCAGTTCGGGACAAGGGGCCTTCTTCTATGGCTACACCTTC
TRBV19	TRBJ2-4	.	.	CASSIQPHPDSIQYF	TGTGCCAGTAGTATACAACCCCACCCCGACAGTATTCAGTACTTC
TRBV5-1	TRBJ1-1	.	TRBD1	CASSFTGAGSDEAFF	TGCGCCAGCAGCTTCACAGGGGCCGGGTCGGATGAAGCTTTCTTT
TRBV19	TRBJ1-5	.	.	CASSSESGNQPQHF	TGTGCCAGTAGTTCGGAGTCGGGCAATCAGCCCCAGCATTTT
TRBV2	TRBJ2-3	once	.	CASSPGVGTDTQYF	TGTGCCAGCAGCCCAGGGGTAGGGACAGATACGCAGTATTTT
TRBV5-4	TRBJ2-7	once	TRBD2	CASSGGLAPYEQYF	TGTGCCAGCAGCGGGGGACTAGCGCCCTACGAGCAGTACTTC
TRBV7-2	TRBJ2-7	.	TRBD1	CASSEPDRSFPYEQYF	TGTGCCAGCAGCGAGCCGGACAGGAGTTTCCCCTACGAGCAGTACTTC
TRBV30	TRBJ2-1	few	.	CAWGAGAYNEQFF	TGTGCCTGGGGTGCAGGTGCCTACAATGAGCAGTTCTTC